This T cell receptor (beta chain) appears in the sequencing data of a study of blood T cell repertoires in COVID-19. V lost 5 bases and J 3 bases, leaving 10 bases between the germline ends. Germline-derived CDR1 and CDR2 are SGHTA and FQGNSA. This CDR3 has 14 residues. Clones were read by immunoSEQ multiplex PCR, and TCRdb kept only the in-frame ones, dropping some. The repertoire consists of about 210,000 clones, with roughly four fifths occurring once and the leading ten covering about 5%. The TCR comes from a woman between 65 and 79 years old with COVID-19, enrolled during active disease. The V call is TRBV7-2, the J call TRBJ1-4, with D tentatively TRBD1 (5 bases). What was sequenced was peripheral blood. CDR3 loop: CASSRDSSNEKLFF. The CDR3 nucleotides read TGTGCCAGCAGCAGAGACAGCTCTAATGAAAAACTGTTTTTT.